The 32 T cell receptor beta chains presented below share a single source sample, sequenced in a study of blood T cells in healthy people across ages. Using a J-beta primer mix together with a sample-barcoded 5' primer, a second PCR was run for roughly 7 to 11 cycles. TCRdb ran MiXCR on the 5' RACE reads and lists one entry per CDR3 protein. Here the sample spans some 900,000 distinct CDR3 sequences, around 48% being singletons. The specimen was blood. Receptors were obtained from a man aged 30 to 39 in good health.

The rearrangement links TRBV20-1 to TRBJ2-1; tentatively, D is TRBD2 (6 bases). Germline V lookup: CDR1 DFQATT, CDR2 SNEGSKA (reference sequence). There are 13 residues in the CDR3. V was cut by 2 bases and J by 4 bases, with 9 bases left in between. DNA of the CDR3: TGCAGTGCTAGACGGGAGAGGTACAATGAGCAGTTCTTC. It codes for CSARRERYNEQFF.

This clonotype was seen just once. The chain employs TRBV12-3 or TRBV12-4 and TRBJ2-7, with a weak D call TRBD1 (5 bases). The V and J ends lost 1 base and 6 bases respectively, with 13 bases between them. There are 14 residues in the CDR3. In DNA, the CDR3 is TGTGCCAGCAGTTTAGGGCAGGGTGGCGGCGAGCAGTACTTC. Translated, it gives CASSLGQGGGEQYF.

As regards this clonotype: Being one base from a much bigger clone, this may be a read error. This rearrangement joins TRBV6-2 or TRBV6-3 to TRBJ2-1; D ambiguous. Germline V gene sequence: CDR1 MNHEY, CDR2 SVGEGT. The CDR3 extends over 13 amino acids. The CDR3 DNA reads TGTACCAGCATCCCCCCTGGGCTCAATGAGCAGTTCTTC. Translation: CTSIPPGLNEQFF.

J is TRBJ1-2 and V is TRBV13, with 8 bases fitting TRBD1. Germline V gene lookup returns CDR1 PRHDT and CDR2 FYEKMQ (reference sequence). The CDR3 covers 18 residues. The V gene end was trimmed by 2 bases and the J gene end by 5 bases; junction bases not matched to a gene: 16. CDR3 sequence: CASSLTRTGTDRRYGYTF. DNA of the CDR3: TGTGCCAGCAGCTTAACCCGGACAGGGACTGATCGTAGGTATGGCTACACCTTC.

The chain links TRBV7-9 to TRBJ2-7; D possibly uses TRBD1 or TRBD2 (6 bases each). The CDR3 length is 14 residues. CDR1 is SEHNR and CDR2 is FQNEAQ in the germline V gene (reference sequence). Trimming removed 5 bases from V and 3 bases from J, with 14 bases in between. The CDR3 spells CASSSPEGGYEQYF. CDR3 coding DNA: TGTGCCAGCAGCAGCCCCGAGGGGGGCTACGAGCAGTACTTC.

V usage is TRBV20-1 and J usage is TRBJ2-1; TRBD2 aligns across 14 bases. The germline gives CDR1 DFQATT, CDR2 SNEGSKA (reference sequence). CDR3 size: 16 residues. Trimming at V came to 1 base and at J to 6 bases, leaving 5 bases not matched to a gene. This chain's CDR3 is CSARAGLAGGLNEQFF. CDR3 DNA: TGCAGTGCTAGAGCCGGACTAGCGGGGGGCCTCAATGAGCAGTTCTTC.

The chain joins TRBV30 to TRBJ2-5; tentative D call: TRBD2 (5 bases). The germline V gene encodes CDR1 GTSNPN and CDR2 SVGIG (reference sequence). V lost 0 bases, J lost 6 bases, and 8 bases lay in between. This CDR3 has 12 residues. CDR3 nucleotide sequence: TGTGCCTGGAGTGTACGAGGGCAGACCCAGTACTTC. Translating it yields CAWSVRGQTQYF.

The table lists this clonotype with a few counts. V is TRBV6-1 and J is TRBJ2-7; D might be TRBD2 (5 bases). The CDR3 has 15 residues. The germline V gene has CDR1 MNHNS and CDR2 SASEGT. V gave up 8 bases and J gave up 0 bases, with 17 bases separating them. The CDR3 loop is CASCSGTVNSYEQYF. In DNA form, the CDR3 reads TGTGCCAGCTGTTCGGGAACAGTCAACTCCTACGAGCAGTACTTC.

In its sample, this clonotype was seen a few times. V and J are TRBV14 and TRBJ2-1; 9 nucleotides agree with TRBD2. The CDR3 extends over 15 amino acids. The V segment lost 6 bases and the J segment 10 bases; nucleotides outside the gene matches: 13. Germline V gene sequence: CDR1 SGHDN, CDR2 FVKESK. The CDR3, as DNA: TGTGCCAGCAGACCCCTTAGCGGGGGTATCTGGGAGCAGTTCTTC. It codes for CASRPLSGGIWEQFF.

As concerns this clonotype: An end of the junction differs from the germline gene, which may be a read error. The rearrangement uses TRBV29-1 and TRBJ1-1, with 8 bases aligning to TRBD1. The CDR3 loop spans 15 amino acids. Germline loops: CDR1 SQVTM, CDR2 ANQGSEA. This CDR3 is CSVNRQGRMGTEAFF. The CDR3 DNA reads TGCAGCGTTAATCGACAGGGGAGGATGGGGACTGAGGCTTTCTTT.

In this sample, this clonotype turned up many times. The genes are TRBV27 and TRBJ2-1; TRBD1 or TRBD2 may be the D gene (5 bases each). This CDR3 is built from 14 residues. V gave up 8 bases and J gave up 4 bases, with 15 bases separating them. Germline V gives CDR1 MNHEY, CDR2 SMNVEV (reference sequence). The CDR3 loop reads CASGWDPDYNEQFF. DNA for the CDR3: TGTGCCAGCGGATGGGACCCCGATTACAATGAGCAGTTCTTC.

The V and J genes are TRBV11-2 and TRBJ2-7, with 7 positions matching TRBD1. Per the germline V gene, CDR1 is SGHAT and CDR2 is FQNNGV. The CDR3 totals 13 residues. The V gene end was trimmed by 6 bases and the J gene end by 9 bases; junction bases not matched to a gene: 11. The CDR3 loop is CASRSGQVGVQYF. CDR3 nucleotide sequence: TGTGCCAGCAGGTCCGGACAGGTAGGGGTGCAGTACTTC.

This clonotype was detected a few times. The chain carries TRBV5-8 and TRBJ2-7; D is possibly TRBD1 or TRBD2 (5 bases each). The CDR3 is made up of 14 amino acids. From germline, CDR1 is SGHTS and CDR2 YDEGEE. V shed 0 bases and J shed 9 bases, with 16 bases lying between them. The CDR3 nucleotides read TGTGCCAGCAGCTTGGGACGGGACGGACTTATGCAGTACTTC. It is translated as CASSLGRDGLMQYF.

This sequence joins TRBV7-9 and TRBJ2-1, with a possible D match to TRBD2 (5 bases). The CDR3 is made up of 13 amino acids. The germline gives CDR1 SEHNR, CDR2 FQNEAQ (reference sequence). The V gene lost 3 bases and the J gene lost 5 bases, with 8 bases spanning the gap. The CDR3 nucleotides read TGTGCCAGCAGCTTCGACGGGAACAATGAGCAGTTCTTC. It codes for CASSFDGNNEQFF.

The chain employs TRBV20-1 and TRBJ2-5; D may be TRBD2 (6 bases). V lost 5 bases to trimming and J lost 4 bases, with 14 bases between them. The germline CDR1 and CDR2 sequences are DFQATT and SNEGSKA (reference sequence). The CDR3 has 13 residues. The CDR3 bases are TGCAGTGCTCCTCGCCGGGAGACAGAGACCCAGTACTTC. This encodes CSAPRRETETQYF.

The chain uses TRBV29-1 and TRBJ2-7; D might be TRBD2 (6 bases). The CDR3 is 16 residues long. The ends were cut back, 1 base at V and 7 bases at J, with 23 bases in the middle. The germline CDR1 and CDR2 sequences are SQVTM and ANQGSEA. CDR3 nucleotides: TGCAGCGTTGAAGCCCCCCGACTAGGGAGGTATGATGAGCAGTACTTC. Protein: CSVEAPRLGRYDEQYF.

CDR3 residues: CSARDLPSGRTQYF. CDR3 sequence (DNA): TGCAGTGCCCGGGACCTACCTAGCGGGAGGACCCAGTACTTC. The chain has TRBV20-1 and TRBJ2-5; the match to TRBD2 covers 10 bases. V was clipped by 6 bases and J by 7 bases; unmatched bases: 11. CDR3 length: 14 residues. CDR1 is DFQATT, CDR2 SNEGSKA, per germline (reference sequence).

In its sample, this clonotype was seen a few times. This chain connects TRBV6-5 to TRBJ2-3; 8 nucleotides line up with TRBD2. With V trimmed by 7 bases and J by 1 base, 10 bases remained unmatched. Germline CDR1 reads MNHEY; CDR2 reads SVGAGI. This CDR3 is built from 16 residues. In DNA, the CDR3 is TGTGCCAGCACTCCGGGGGGGTTGTGGGGCACAGATACGCAGTATTTT. Protein sequence: CASTPGGLWGTDTQYF.

The chain is built from TRBV9 and TRBJ1-5, with a weak D call TRBD1 (5 bases). The CDR3 extends over 14 amino acids. Between the trimmed V and J ends, which lost 0 bases and 9 bases, there was a span of 13 bases. Per germline, CDR1 SGDLS and CDR2 YYNGEE. CDR3 DNA sequence: TGTGCCAGCAGCGTAGATGGGGGTGGTAGGCCCCAGCATTTT. Translation gives CASSVDGGGRPQHF.

This clonotype turned up a few times. The chain combines TRBV24-1 with TRBJ2-3; no clear D gene. V was clipped by 4 bases and J by 6 bases, with 7 bases between them. Germline values: CDR1 KGHDR, CDR2 SFDVKD. The CDR3 is made up of 12 amino acids. CDR3 nucleotides: TGTGCCACCAGTGAGCGCGAGGATACGCAGTATTTT. Its translation is CATSEREDTQYF.

This clonotype has just one count. The V and J genes are TRBV13 and TRBJ2-1, with no clear D. The V gene's germline CDR1 is PRHDT and CDR2 FYEKMQ (reference sequence). The CDR3 sequence is 17 residues long. The germline V and J ends were trimmed by 4 bases and 2 bases, with 18 bases remaining between them. CDR3 sequence: CASSYRPDRLTYNEQFF. Written as DNA, the CDR3 is TGTGCCAGCAGCTATAGACCCGACCGATTGACCTACAATGAGCAGTTCTTC.

The chain joins TRBV20-1 to TRBJ2-5; TRBD2 matches at 10 bases. The junction had 7 bases not matched to a gene; V was cut back by 6 bases and J by 0 bases. The CDR3 consists of 15 residues. Germline assignment: CDR1 DFQATT and CDR2 SNEGSKA (reference sequence). The CDR3 DNA reads TGCAGTGCGCGATCTAGCGGGGGACACCAAGAGACCCAGTACTTC. Translated, it gives CSARSSGGHQETQYF.

The CDR3 region is CASSLIGDVNEKLFF. The CDR3 bases are TGTGCCAGCAGTTTAATTGGCGACGTTAATGAAAAACTGTTTTTT. V gene TRBV27 combines with J gene TRBJ1-4; the D is unclear. The CDR3 covers 15 residues. Trimming stripped 2 bases from V and 4 bases from J, with 11 bases between. From germline, CDR1 is MNHEY and CDR2 SMNVEV (reference sequence).

In regard to this clonotype: The junction departs from germline at one end; a sequencing error may be responsible. V gene TRBV27 combines with J gene TRBJ1-1; TRBD1 might be the D (5 bases). This CDR3 has 14 residues. CDR1 and CDR2 (germline): MNHEY, SMNVEV (reference sequence). The CDR3: CASSFPGSWTGAFF. For the CDR3, the DNA is TGTGCCAGCAGTTTCCCAGGGAGCTGGACTGGAGCTTTCTTT.

The chain employs TRBV27 and TRBJ2-7; D call uncertain. V gave up 5 bases and J gave up 1 base, with 12 bases separating them. The CDR3 runs to 14 residues. Germline loops: CDR1 MNHEY, CDR2 SMNVEV (reference sequence). The CDR3 DNA follows: TGTGCCAGCAGTCCCCCCGACCATTCCTACGAGCAGTACTTC. Encoded protein: CASSPPDHSYEQYF.

The chain couples TRBV28 to TRBJ1-1; D possibly corresponds to TRBD1 (5 bases). V lost 10 bases, J lost 10 bases, and 13 bases lay in between. The germline gives CDR1 MDHEN, CDR2 SYDVKM. The CDR3 totals 10 residues. This CDR3 reads CATGTRGAFF. The CDR3 DNA is TGTGCCACCGGGACCCGGGGAGCTTTCTTT.

This clonotype was seen a few times. This may be a read error: a much more frequent sequence differs by one nucleotide. J is TRBJ2-5 and V is TRBV7-3; D remains ambiguous. This CDR3 region has 16 residues. The germline V and J ends were trimmed by 5 bases and 1 base, with 17 bases remaining between them. Per the germline V gene, CDR1 is SGHTA and CDR2 is FQGTGA. CDR3 protein: CASSQQRPESQETQYF. DNA of the CDR3: TGTGCCAGCAGCCAACAAAGGCCGGAGAGCCAAGAGACCCAGTACTTC.

The chain recombines TRBV2 with TRBJ1-1; D may be TRBD1 (5 bases). Germline assignment: CDR1 SNHLY and CDR2 FYNNEI. The germline V and J ends were trimmed by 5 bases and 5 bases, with 12 bases remaining between them. The CDR3 has 13 amino acids. This CDR3 is CASSRGVDTEAFF. The CDR3 DNA reads TGTGCCAGCAGTAGAGGGGTAGATACTGAAGCTTTCTTT.

V is TRBV24-1 and J is TRBJ2-2; D may match TRBD1 or TRBD2 (5 bases each). This CDR3 is 17 amino acids long. The V and J ends lost 4 bases and 1 base respectively, with 15 bases between them. The V gene's germline CDR1 is KGHDR and CDR2 SFDVKD. The CDR3 coding sequence is TGTGCCACCAGTGACCCTATGAGGGGCCAGAACACCGGGGAGCTGTTTTTT. It translates to CATSDPMRGQNTGELFF.

This clonotype has at least ten counts. V is TRBV2 and J is TRBJ2-3; possible D gene TRBD1, 6 bases. The CDR3 is 14 amino acids. CDR1 SNHLY and CDR2 FYNNEI come from the germline V gene. V was pared by 8 bases and J by 0 bases, with 12 bases between. The chain's CDR3 is CASEGVPSTDTQYF. CDR3 sequence (DNA): TGTGCCAGCGAGGGGGTCCCTAGCACAGATACGCAGTATTTT.

This clonotype was observed many times. The rearrangement links TRBV7-2 to TRBJ2-7; D might be TRBD1 or TRBD2, each matching 5 bases. This CDR3 has 15 amino acids. CDR1 SGHTA and CDR2 FQGNSA come from the germline V gene. V was trimmed by 1 base and J by 2 bases, leaving 12 bases between them. CDR3 in amino acids: CASSLGGTEAYEQYF. The CDR3 DNA sequence: TGTGCCAGCAGCTTAGGAGGGACGGAAGCCTACGAGCAGTACTTC.

This clonotype was counted only a few times. The V and J genes are TRBV20-1 and TRBJ2-5, with D tentatively TRBD1 (5 bases). Trimming removed 0 bases from V and 2 bases from J, with 13 bases in between. The CDR3 has 15 amino acids. CDR1 DFQATT and CDR2 SNEGSKA come from the germline V gene (reference sequence). CDR3 bases: TGCAGTGCTAGAGATCCAGGGTCCCTACAAGAGACCCAGTACTTC. Translating it yields CSARDPGSLQETQYF.